This T cell receptor (beta chain) was identified during a study of blood T cell repertoires in COVID-19. Background on the study: Sample material is recorded as cDNA or gDNA derived from T cells, B-cell-depleted T cells, or PBMCs.

Which cohort a participant joined came from the clinical history participants gave. This CDR3 region has 15 residues. Trimming removed 2 bases from V and 3 bases from J; junction bases left unmatched: 5. Germline CDR1 and CDR2: MDHEN and SYDVKM. Original processing methods: Researchers report that nucleated cell counts were estimated from reference gene primer amplification. The assay was immunoSEQ multiplex PCR, and TCRdb's table has in-frame clones only and misses some. V, J and clone size reflect that table, while D and trimming were determined from the DNA. The sample lists some 270,000 clones, 85% to 90% seen once, with about 4% in the top ten.

This chain joins TRBV28 and TRBJ2-7; 9 positions match TRBD1. Sequencing was carried out using PBMCs or T cells enriched from blood (not recorded which). This receptor was identified in a woman younger than 45 with acute COVID-19. In DNA, the CDR3 is TGTGCCAGCAGTTTAGCCGGGACAGGGAACTACGAGCAGTACTTC. This translates into CASSLAGTGNYEQYF.